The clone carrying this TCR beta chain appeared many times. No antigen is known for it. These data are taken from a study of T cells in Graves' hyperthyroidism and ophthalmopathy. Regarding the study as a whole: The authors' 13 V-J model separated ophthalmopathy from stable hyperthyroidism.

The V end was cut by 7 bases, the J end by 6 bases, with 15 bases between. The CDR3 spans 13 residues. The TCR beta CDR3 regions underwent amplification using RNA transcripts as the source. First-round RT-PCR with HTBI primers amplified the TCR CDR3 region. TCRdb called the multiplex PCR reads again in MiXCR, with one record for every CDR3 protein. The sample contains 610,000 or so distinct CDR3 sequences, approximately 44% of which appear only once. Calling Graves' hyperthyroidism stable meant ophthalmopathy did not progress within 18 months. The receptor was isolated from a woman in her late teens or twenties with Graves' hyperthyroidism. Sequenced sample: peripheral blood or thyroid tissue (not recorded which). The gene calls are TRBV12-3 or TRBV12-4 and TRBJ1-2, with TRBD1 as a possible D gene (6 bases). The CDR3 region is CASIKQGWDGYTF. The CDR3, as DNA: TGTGCCAGCATCAAACAGGGTTGGGATGGCTACACCTTC.